This entry lists 20 T cell receptor beta chains sequenced from one sample in a study of naive and memory T cell subsets. An equimolar mix of two oligonucleotides served as the beta constant-region primer for TRBC1 and TRBC2. TCRdb reanalysed the UMI-ligation and nested PCR reads using MiXCR and keeps one entry per CDR3 protein. The repertoire holds 89,000 or so distinct CDR3 sequences, with around 12% as singletons. Sequenced input: central memory CD4+ T cells from blood. The receptors derive from a human donor in good health.

In this sample, this clonotype turned up a few times. The genes are TRBV2 and TRBJ2-3; 14 positions match TRBD2. CDR1 and CDR2 (germline): SNHLY, FYNNEI. This CDR3 has 17 amino acids. Germline trimming cut 8 bases from V and 0 bases from J; bases unmatched to any gene: 7. The CDR3 DNA follows: TGTGCCAGCCGTGGACTAGCGGGAGGACCTAGCACAGATACGCAGTATTTT. This translates into CASRGLAGGPSTDTQYF.

This chain uses TRBV19 with TRBJ1-5; no definite D call. V lost 2 bases, J lost 7 bases, and 12 bases lay in between. The CDR3 sequence is 14 residues long. Germline V gene data show CDR1 as LNHDA and CDR2 as SQIVND (reference sequence). CDR3: CASSIISVGQPQHF. CDR3 in DNA: TGTGCCAGTAGTATAATTTCGGTCGGGCAGCCCCAGCATTTT.

At least ten counts were recorded for this clonotype. In nucleotides, the CDR3 is TGTGCCAGCAGCCTCCTTTCTAGCGGGAGTGGAAGGGCCTACAATGAGCAGTTCTTC. It translates to CASSLLSSGSGRAYNEQFF. The chain joins TRBV3-1 to TRBJ2-1; 10 bases agree with TRBD2. This CDR3 contains 19 residues. The germline CDR1 and CDR2 sequences are LGHDT and YNNKEL (reference sequence). The J segment lost 2 bases and the V segment lost 4 bases, leaving 14 bases of the junction unmatched.

This clonotype showed up just a few times. The chain uses TRBV11-2 and TRBJ1-5, with D unclear. Between the trimmed V and J ends, which lost 0 bases and 5 bases, there was a span of 14 bases. CDR1 and CDR2 from the germline V gene are SGHAT and FQNNGV. The CDR3 has 16 residues. CDR3 amino acids: CASSLDATLLHQPQHF. The CDR3 DNA reads TGTGCCAGCAGCTTAGATGCGACGCTCCTCCATCAGCCCCAGCATTTT.

This clonotype has just a few counts. The chain links TRBV12-3 or TRBV12-4 to TRBJ2-2; 14 bases align to TRBD2. V was pared by 6 bases and J by 6 bases, with 9 bases of the junction left unmatched. CDR3 length equals 17 residues. CDR3 loop: CASREWTSGRKAGELFF. CDR3 bases: TGTGCCAGCAGGGAATGGACTAGCGGGAGGAAGGCCGGGGAGCTGTTTTTT.

The genes are TRBV14 and TRBJ2-2; 11 bases are shared with TRBD2. Germline V gives CDR1 SGHDN, CDR2 FVKESK. The CDR3 consists of 17 residues. The J segment lost 5 bases and the V segment lost 2 bases, leaving 7 bases of the junction unmatched. The CDR3 loop reads CASSQRALAGGTGELFF. For the CDR3, the DNA is TGTGCCAGCAGCCAAAGAGCCCTAGCGGGAGGAACCGGGGAGCTGTTTTTT.

The chain links TRBV29-1 to TRBJ2-5; D call uncertain. Between the trimmed V and J ends, which lost 7 bases and 2 bases, there was a span of 11 bases. This CDR3 is built from 12 residues. Per germline, CDR1 SQVTM and CDR2 ANQGSEA. CDR3 in DNA: TGCAGCGCCGTATGGGGACAAGAGACCCAGTACTTC. Translated: CSAVWGQETQYF.

At least ten counts were recorded for this clonotype. This chain joins TRBV5-1 and TRBJ2-5; TRBD2 matches at 10 bases. Germline CDR1 and CDR2: SGHRS and YFSETQ. CDR3 length equals 16 residues. The V and J ends lost 0 bases and 2 bases, in that order; junction bases with no gene match: 4. The CDR3 reads CASSLGLAGSQETQYF. CDR3 in DNA: TGCGCCAGCAGCTTGGGACTAGCGGGTTCTCAAGAGACCCAGTACTTC.

The CDR3 spells CASSLEVSGTDTQYF. The CDR3 nucleotides are TGTGCCAGCAGCTTAGAGGTTAGCGGAACAGATACGCAGTATTTT. The chain carries TRBV11-1 and TRBJ2-3, with D possibly TRBD2 on 6 matching bases. CDR3 size: 15 residues. Germline lookup yields CDR1 SGHAT and CDR2 FQDESV (reference sequence). Deletions cut 1 base from V and 3 bases from J, with 11 bases between.

The V and J genes are TRBV2 and TRBJ1-2; D unclear. Germline CDR1 SNHLY, CDR2 FYNNEI. V was shortened by 2 bases and J by 4 bases, with 11 bases between the two germline ends. The CDR3 extends over 14 amino acids. CDR3 DNA sequence: TGTGCCAGCAGTGAAAATGGGGTCAGCTATGGCTACACCTTC. Translated, it gives CASSENGVSYGYTF.

J is TRBJ2-7 and V is TRBV12-3 or TRBV12-4; 8 bases fit TRBD2. This CDR3 region has 15 residues. The V segment lost 1 base and the J segment 5 bases; nucleotides outside the gene matches: 7. CDR3 DNA: TGTGCCAGCAGTTTAGAAGGGACTAGTGCCCACGAGCAGTACTTC. It codes for CASSLEGTSAHEQYF.

This chain joins TRBV3-1 and TRBJ1-5; TRBD1 might be the D (5 bases). V gave up 1 base and J gave up 2 bases, with 18 bases separating them. Per germline, CDR1 LGHDT and CDR2 YNNKEL (reference sequence). CDR3 length equals 18 residues. CDR3 bases: TGTGCCAGCAGCCAAGCAACTGCCGGGGGAGGGGGCAATCAGCCCCAGCATTTT. Translating gives CASSQATAGGGGNQPQHF.

This clonotype was recorded many times. This sequence joins TRBV10-2 and TRBJ1-2, with D hard to call. The V end was cut by 3 bases, the J end by 3 bases, with 8 bases between. The CDR3 totals 13 residues. Per the germline V gene, CDR1 is WSHSY and CDR2 is SAAADI. The CDR3 sequence: CASSDKGDYGYTF. In nucleotides, the CDR3 is TGCGCCAGCAGTGATAAGGGTGACTATGGCTACACCTTC.

A note on this clonotype: One end of the junction fails to match germline, which may point to a read error. The chain links TRBV7-2 to TRBJ2-7; a possible D gene is TRBD1 (6 bases). Germline V lookup: CDR1 SGHTA, CDR2 FQGNSA. The length of the CDR3 is 13 residues. The chain's CDR3 is CANSLPQGAEQYF. CDR3 nucleotide sequence: TGTGCCAACAGCCTCCCACAGGGCGCCGAGCAGTACTTC.

This clonotype was counted at least ten times. This chain uses TRBV7-8 with TRBJ2-7; 8 bases line up with TRBD2. V shed 5 bases and J 7 bases; nucleotides not matched to a gene: 10. Germline V gene lookup returns CDR1 SGHVS and CDR2 FQNEAQ. The CDR3 covers 14 residues. The CDR3 is CASSTERELVEQYF. CDR3 DNA: TGTGCCAGCAGCACGGAGCGGGAGCTGGTAGAGCAGTACTTC.

There are a few counts of this clonotype. The gene calls are TRBV11-3 and TRBJ2-3; 12 nucleotides match TRBD2. The germline V gene has CDR1 SGHNT and CDR2 YENEEA. J lost 5 bases, V lost 7 bases, and 10 bases had no gene match. The CDR3 covers 16 residues. CDR3 amino acids: CASTPVRLAGEDTQYF. CDR3 bases: TGTGCCAGCACCCCAGTCAGACTAGCGGGAGAAGATACGCAGTATTTT.

There are a few counts of this clonotype. The rearrangement uses TRBV20-1 and TRBJ1-2; no clear D gene. Trimming took 5 bases from V and 5 from J, leaving 21 bases between them. The CDR3 is 15 amino acids. Germline V lookup: CDR1 DFQATT, CDR2 SNEGSKA (reference sequence). CDR3 loop: CSAVQDFSGPYGYTF. CDR3 nucleotides: TGCAGTGCTGTTCAGGACTTCTCTGGCCCATATGGCTACACCTTC.

The gene calls are TRBV12-3 or TRBV12-4 and TRBJ2-1, with TRBD2 matching over 8 bases. V gave up 6 bases and J gave up 5 bases; unmatched junction bases: 9. CDR3 length: 15 residues. CDR3 sequence (DNA): TGTGCCAGCAGGGAACTAGCGGAGACTCACAATGAGCAGTTCTTC. It specifies CASRELAETHNEQFF.

The chain couples TRBV20-1 to TRBJ1-1, with D perhaps matching TRBD1 (6 bases). Germline CDR1 DFQATT, CDR2 SNEGSKA (reference sequence). Deletions cut 6 bases from V and 6 bases from J, with 14 bases between. The CDR3 contains 12 residues. Here the CDR3 reads CSADRQAAEAFF. The CDR3 nucleotides are TGCAGTGCAGACCGACAGGCTGCTGAAGCTTTCTTT.

The chain recombines TRBV2 with TRBJ2-5, with no clear D. V was clipped by 8 bases and J by 3 bases, with 16 bases between them. The CDR3 is made up of 14 amino acids. Germline V lookup: CDR1 SNHLY, CDR2 FYNNEI. CDR3: CASQWSGVKETQYF. The CDR3 DNA sequence: TGTGCCAGCCAATGGTCAGGCGTTAAAGAGACCCAGTACTTC.